The present TCR beta chain was sequenced within a study of immune heterogeneity within non-small cell lung tumors. Background on the study: Histology included a few squamous cell carcinomas, approximately 10 non-squamous carcinomas and 1 unspecified tumor.

Template was bulk tumor genomic DNA, approximately 600 ng per sample. During surgery, each primary tumor gave multiple biopsies spaced as far apart as possible. Surgery that was curative in intent was performed on patients with untreated, newly diagnosed non-small cell lung cancer. This clonotype appeared many times. Its specificity is unknown. For the TCR beta CDR3, multiplex PCR with 32 V and 13 J primers performed the amplification. TCRdb re-derived calls from the multiplex PCR reads in MiXCR, one entry per CDR3 protein. The repertoire includes more than 10,000 distinct CDR3 sequences, about a quarter of them detected once, and 13% sits in the top ten. Study observations and caveats: T-cell clonality in a given local region correlated moderately yet significantly with the local tumor mutational burden (R approximately 0.35). Most high-frequency T-cell receptor beta clonotypes were specific to a single patient.

The CDR3 runs to 14 residues. Trimming took off 2 bases at V and 8 bases at J, with 13 bases between the two ends. The germline CDR1 and CDR2 sequences are SSHAT and FNYEAQ (reference sequence). The clonotype comes from a middle-aged man with non-small cell lung cancer. The chain couples TRBV7-7 to TRBJ2-1; D is possibly TRBD1 or TRBD2 (5 bases each). Sequenced: lung tumor tissue. The CDR3 loop reads CASSLLGGTDEQFF. The CDR3, as DNA: TGTGCCAGCAGCTTATTGGGTGGGACGGATGAGCAGTTCTTC.